This is a list of T cell receptor beta chains from one sample in a study of blood T cell repertoires in COVID-19. The data were produced by immunoSEQ multiplex PCR, yet TCRdb's version contains in-frame clones alone and is incomplete. The data hold a few hundred thousand clones, with 80% to 90% observed a single time. The sequenced material came from peripheral blood. The receptors come from a man aged 35-49 years with acute or convalescent COVID-19. CDR3s include the opening cysteine and the closing phenylalanine or tryptophan. Each record gives: CDR3 protein, CDR3 DNA, V gene, J gene, D gene, clone size. A D gene is named only where the DNA matches it firmly. Not all rows give a size; the values are once, few, many and, for expanded clones, a class.

CDR3 protein: CASSERDGANYGYTF
CDR3 DNA: TGTGCCAGCAGTGAAAGAGACGGAGCTAACTATGGCTACACCTTC
V gene: TRBV2
J gene: TRBJ1-2
D gene: NA
clone size: NA

CDR3 protein: CASSLAGPKNIQYF
CDR3 DNA: TGTGCCAGCAGCTTGGCAGGGCCCAAAAACATTCAGTACTTC
V gene: TRBV5-6
J gene: TRBJ2-4
D gene: NA
clone size: NA

CDR3 protein: CASSSDSPSYEQYF
CDR3 DNA: TGTGCCAGCAGTTCGGACAGCCCATCCTACGAGCAGTACTTC
V gene: TRBV5-6
J gene: TRBJ2-7
D gene: NA
clone size: NA

CDR3 protein: CASSLHPGQEGDQPQHF
CDR3 DNA: TGTGCCAGCAGCCTCCATCCCGGACAGGAGGGAGATCAGCCCCAGCATTTT
V gene: TRBV4-2
J gene: TRBJ1-5
D gene: TRBD1
clone size: NA

CDR3 protein: CSVRDREIDGYTF
CDR3 DNA: TGCAGCGTTCGGGACAGGGAAATCGATGGCTACACCTTC
V gene: TRBV29-1
J gene: TRBJ1-2
D gene: TRBD1
clone size: NA

CDR3 protein: CASSPSRQGGDIQYF
CDR3 DNA: TGTGCCAGCTCACCTTCAAGGCAGGGTGGGGACATTCAGTACTTC
V gene: TRBV18
J gene: TRBJ2-4
D gene: NA
clone size: NA

CDR3 protein: CATSGPGQGSYEQYF
CDR3 DNA: TGTGCCACCAGCGGACCGGGACAGGGGTCCTACGAGCAGTACTTC
V gene: TRBV15
J gene: TRBJ2-7
D gene: TRBD1
clone size: NA

CDR3 protein: CASSPQGIAEAFF
CDR3 DNA: TGTGCCAGCAGTCCACAGGGGATAGCCGAAGCTTTCTTT
V gene: TRBV7-3
J gene: TRBJ1-1
D gene: TRBD1
clone size: NA

CDR3 protein: CASSPGQGSLRETQYF
CDR3 DNA: TGTGCCAGCAGCCCCGGACAGGGAAGTTTGAGGGAGACCCAGTACTTC
V gene: TRBV11-2
J gene: TRBJ2-5
D gene: TRBD1
clone size: NA

CDR3 protein: CASSISGDDQPQHF
CDR3 DNA: TGTGCCAGTAGTATTTCAGGGGATGATCAGCCCCAGCATTTT
V gene: TRBV19
J gene: TRBJ1-5
D gene: NA
clone size: few

CDR3 protein: CASSLAGGSNQPQHF
CDR3 DNA: TGTGCCAGCAGTTTGGCAGGGGGCAGCAATCAGCCCCAGCATTTT
V gene: TRBV27
J gene: TRBJ1-5
D gene: TRBD1
clone size: NA

CDR3 protein: CASSRSGGAQGQFF
CDR3 DNA: TGTGCCAGCAGCCGGAGCGGGGGGGCCCAAGGGCAGTTCTTC
V gene: TRBV5-4
J gene: TRBJ2-1
D gene: TRBD2
clone size: NA

CDR3 protein: CASSLTSGGADTQYF
CDR3 DNA: TGTGCCAGCAGCTTAACTAGCGGGGGTGCAGATACGCAGTATTTT
V gene: TRBV7-3
J gene: TRBJ2-3
D gene: TRBD2
clone size: once

CDR3 protein: CASSRPGTANTGELFF
CDR3 DNA: TGTGCCAGCAGCCGCCCCGGGACAGCGAACACCGGGGAGCTGTTTTTT
V gene: TRBV7-9
J gene: TRBJ2-2
D gene: TRBD1
clone size: NA

CDR3 protein: CASSPGLDYEQYF
CDR3 DNA: TGTGCCAGCAGCCCGGGACTAGATTACGAGCAGTACTTC
V gene: TRBV12-3/TRBV12-4
J gene: TRBJ2-7
D gene: TRBD2
clone size: NA

CDR3 protein: CASSTSSGAYYEQYF
CDR3 DNA: TGTGCCAGCAGCACCTCATCAGGGGCCTACTACGAGCAGTACTTC
V gene: TRBV21-1
J gene: TRBJ2-7
D gene: NA
clone size: NA

CDR3 protein: CASSYSRSNTEAFF
CDR3 DNA: TGTGCCAGCAGTTACTCCAGGTCGAACACTGAAGCTTTCTTT
V gene: TRBV6-5
J gene: TRBJ1-1
D gene: NA
clone size: NA

CDR3 protein: CASSLLSGGDNEQFF
CDR3 DNA: TGTGCCAGCAGCCTTCTTAGCGGGGGTGACAATGAGCAGTTCTTC
V gene: TRBV9
J gene: TRBJ2-1
D gene: TRBD2
clone size: once

CDR3 protein: CASSLTSSNYGYTF
CDR3 DNA: TGTGCCAGCAGCTTAACTAGTTCTAACTATGGCTACACCTTC
V gene: TRBV7-8
J gene: TRBJ1-2
D gene: NA
clone size: NA

CDR3 protein: CASSYSVYGQEGAQYF
CDR3 DNA: TGTGCCAGCAGTTACTCAGTATATGGTCAGGAAGGGGCCCAGTACTTC
V gene: TRBV6-5
J gene: TRBJ2-5
D gene: NA
clone size: NA

CDR3 protein: CASSYVGGTGDGYTF
CDR3 DNA: TGTGCCAGCAGCTACGTAGGAGGGACAGGGGATGGCTACACCTTC
V gene: TRBV5-4
J gene: TRBJ1-2
D gene: TRBD1
clone size: NA

CDR3 protein: CASSYRDRALTDTQYF
CDR3 DNA: TGTGCCAGCAGTTACCGGGACAGGGCATTGACAGATACGCAGTATTTT
V gene: TRBV6-5
J gene: TRBJ2-3
D gene: TRBD1
clone size: NA

CDR3 protein: CASSSRTGEQYF
CDR3 DNA: TGTGCCAGCAGTTCCCGGACAGGCGAGCAGTACTTC
V gene: TRBV6-2/TRBV6-3
J gene: TRBJ2-7
D gene: TRBD1
clone size: once

CDR3 protein: CASSILSGETQYF
CDR3 DNA: TGTGCCAGTTCTATCCTTAGCGGAGAGACCCAGTACTTC
V gene: TRBV18
J gene: TRBJ2-5
D gene: NA
clone size: NA

CDR3 protein: CASSSLPGTLYGYTF
CDR3 DNA: TGCGCCAGCAGCTCACTACCCGGGACACTTTATGGCTACACCTTC
V gene: TRBV5-1
J gene: TRBJ1-2
D gene: NA
clone size: NA

CDR3 protein: CASSLGYQGIDEKLFF
CDR3 DNA: TGTGCCAGCAGCCTCGGGTACCAGGGCATTGATGAAAAACTGTTTTTT
V gene: TRBV2
J gene: TRBJ1-4
D gene: NA
clone size: NA

CDR3 protein: CASSYRERTTIYF
CDR3 DNA: TGTGCCAGCAGTTATCGGGAAAGAACCACCATATATTTT
V gene: TRBV6-5
J gene: TRBJ1-3
D gene: NA
clone size: NA

CDR3 protein: CASSSSNTDTQYF
CDR3 DNA: TGTGCCAGCAGCTCCTCTAACACAGATACGCAGTATTTT
V gene: TRBV7-3
J gene: TRBJ2-3
D gene: NA
clone size: NA

CDR3 protein: CAITALQDPTNEKLFF
CDR3 DNA: TGTGCCATCACCGCACTACAGGATCCAACTAATGAAAAACTGTTTTTT
V gene: TRBV10-3
J gene: TRBJ1-4
D gene: NA
clone size: NA

CDR3 protein: CATSESHRGEQYF
CDR3 DNA: TGTGCCACCAGTGAGAGCCACAGGGGCGAGCAGTACTTC
V gene: TRBV24-1
J gene: TRBJ2-7
D gene: TRBD1
clone size: NA

CDR3 protein: CASSLGSGDRGIAFF
CDR3 DNA: TGCGCCAGCAGCCTCGGTTCCGGGGACAGGGGTATAGCTTTCTTT
V gene: TRBV4-3
J gene: TRBJ1-1
D gene: TRBD1
clone size: NA

CDR3 protein: CASSPQGGYNEQFF
CDR3 DNA: TGTGCCAGCAGCCCCCAAGGCGGATACAATGAGCAGTTCTTC
V gene: TRBV7-9
J gene: TRBJ2-1
D gene: NA
clone size: NA

CDR3 protein: CASGGALGYTF
CDR3 DNA: TGTGCCAGCGGGGGGGCGCTGGGCTACACCTTC
V gene: TRBV4-2
J gene: TRBJ1-2
D gene: NA
clone size: NA

CDR3 protein: CASGPDRFTPQHF
CDR3 DNA: TGCGCCAGCGGCCCAGATCGCTTTACACCCCAGCATTTT
V gene: TRBV4-1
J gene: TRBJ1-5
D gene: NA
clone size: NA

CDR3 protein: CASSPRDRRAEQFF
CDR3 DNA: TGTGCCAGCAGCCCACGGGACAGAAGAGCTGAGCAGTTCTTC
V gene: TRBV7-9
J gene: TRBJ2-1
D gene: TRBD1
clone size: NA

CDR3 protein: CASSEQGRGNTIYF
CDR3 DNA: TGTGCCAGCAGTGAACAGGGTCGGGGAAACACCATATATTTT
V gene: TRBV6-1
J gene: TRBJ1-3
D gene: NA
clone size: NA

CDR3 protein: CSVFKTGSEQYF
CDR3 DNA: TGCAGCGTTTTTAAAACAGGGAGCGAGCAGTACTTC
V gene: TRBV29-1
J gene: TRBJ2-7
D gene: NA
clone size: NA

CDR3 protein: CAIRTDYNEQFF
CDR3 DNA: TGTGCCATCCGGACAGATTACAATGAGCAGTTCTTC
V gene: TRBV10-3
J gene: TRBJ2-1
D gene: NA
clone size: NA

CDR3 protein: CASSLWGGDEQFF
CDR3 DNA: TGTGCCAGCAGCTTATGGGGCGGAGATGAGCAGTTCTTC
V gene: TRBV7-2
J gene: TRBJ2-1
D gene: NA
clone size: NA

CDR3 protein: CASSSTQGRVNEQFF
CDR3 DNA: TGTGCCAGCAGCTCAACCCAGGGAAGGGTGAATGAGCAGTTCTTC
V gene: TRBV11-2
J gene: TRBJ2-1
D gene: NA
clone size: NA

CDR3 protein: CASSNSQKNYGYTF
CDR3 DNA: TGTGCCAGCAGCAATTCTCAGAAGAACTATGGCTACACCTTC
V gene: TRBV3-1/TRBV3-2
J gene: TRBJ1-2
D gene: NA
clone size: NA

CDR3 protein: CASSQRQGVQSEAFF
CDR3 DNA: TGCGCCAGCAGCCAGCGACAGGGTGTGCAAAGCGAAGCTTTCTTT
V gene: TRBV4-1
J gene: TRBJ1-1
D gene: TRBD1
clone size: NA

CDR3 protein: CASSEGWGTEAFF
CDR3 DNA: TGTGCCAGTAGTGAGGGATGGGGCACTGAAGCTTTCTTT
V gene: TRBV19
J gene: TRBJ1-1
D gene: NA
clone size: NA

CDR3 protein: CASSPPGQYNEQFF
CDR3 DNA: TGTGCCAGCAGTCCACCGGGACAGTACAATGAGCAGTTCTTC
V gene: TRBV6-5
J gene: TRBJ2-1
D gene: TRBD1
clone size: once

CDR3 protein: CASSQGQNYGYTF
CDR3 DNA: TGTGCCAGCAGCCAAGGCCAGAACTATGGCTACACCTTC
V gene: TRBV3-1/TRBV3-2
J gene: TRBJ1-2
D gene: NA
clone size: few

CDR3 protein: CASFGPTGETYEQYF
CDR3 DNA: TGCGCCAGCTTCGGCCCGACAGGCGAAACCTACGAGCAGTACTTC
V gene: TRBV5-1
J gene: TRBJ2-7
D gene: NA
clone size: NA

CDR3 protein: CASVGASNEKLFF
CDR3 DNA: TGTGCCAGCGTGGGGGCTTCCAATGAAAAACTGTTTTTT
V gene: TRBV6-5
J gene: TRBJ1-4
D gene: NA
clone size: NA

CDR3 protein: CATSDRGRAYGYTF
CDR3 DNA: TGTGCCACCAGTGATCGAGGGAGGGCCTATGGCTACACCTTC
V gene: TRBV24-1
J gene: TRBJ1-2
D gene: NA
clone size: NA

CDR3 protein: CASSPGQILANYGYTF
CDR3 DNA: TGTGCCAGCAGTCCCGGACAAATCCTAGCTAACTATGGCTACACCTTC
V gene: TRBV7-2
J gene: TRBJ1-2
D gene: NA
clone size: NA

CDR3 protein: CASSQEEVRGAPQETQYF
CDR3 DNA: TGCGCCAGCAGCCAAGAGGAAGTTCGGGGGGCCCCCCAAGAGACCCAGTACTTC
V gene: TRBV4-3
J gene: TRBJ2-5
D gene: NA
clone size: NA

CDR3 protein: CSARQVEAFF
CDR3 DNA: TGCAGCGCCCGCCAGGTTGAAGCTTTCTTT
V gene: TRBV29-1
J gene: TRBJ1-1
D gene: NA
clone size: NA

CDR3 protein: CASSLSYEQYF
CDR3 DNA: TGTGCCAGCAGTCTCTCCTACGAGCAGTACTTC
V gene: TRBV2
J gene: TRBJ2-7
D gene: NA
clone size: NA

CDR3 protein: CASSEGSYTEAFF
CDR3 DNA: TGCGCCAGCAGCGAGGGTTCGTACACTGAAGCTTTCTTT
V gene: TRBV5-1
J gene: TRBJ1-1
D gene: NA
clone size: NA

CDR3 protein: CASSQAFRGSYNSPLHF
CDR3 DNA: TGTGCCAGCAGCCAAGCGTTCAGGGGTTCCTATAATTCACCCCTCCACTTT
V gene: TRBV3-1/TRBV3-2
J gene: TRBJ1-6
D gene: NA
clone size: NA

CDR3 protein: CATHPGGSYNEQFF
CDR3 DNA: TGTGCCACCCATCCGGGGGGCTCCTACAATGAGCAGTTCTTC
V gene: TRBV24-1
J gene: TRBJ2-1
D gene: TRBD2
clone size: NA